The rows below give T cell receptor beta chains drawn from one sample of a study of blood T cells in healthy people across ages. Via MiXCR, TCRdb re-called the 5' RACE reads, giving one row per CDR3 protein. Among about 570,000 distinct CDR3 sequences listed, roughly 29% were seen once. Sequencing was performed on blood. These receptors all come from a woman between 65 and 79 years old in good health. Each CDR3 is given with its conserved first and last residue. Fields, in order: V gene, CDR3 length, J gene, D gene, clone size, CDR3 DNA, CDR3 protein. D genes are given only for firm matches. Only part of the rows carry a size: once, few, many, or a class if the clone is expanded.

V: TRBV20-1; length: 13; J: TRBJ2-7; D: TRBD1; size: .; DNA: TGCAGTGCTGAACGGACAGGCCTCTACGAGCAGTACTTC; CDR3: CSAERTGLYEQYF
V: TRBV18; length: 17; J: TRBJ2-1; D: TRBD1; size: .; DNA: TGTGCCAGCTCACCACAGTTAACCGGGACAGGGAGCAATGAGCAGTTCTTC; CDR3: CASSPQLTGTGSNEQFF
V: TRBV7-9; length: 15; J: TRBJ1-6; D: .; size: .; DNA: TGTGCCAGCAGCCTAGCGGGGGGAAATAATTCACCCCTCCACTTT; CDR3: CASSLAGGNNSPLHF
V: TRBV5-1; length: 14; J: TRBJ2-4; D: .; size: .; DNA: TGCGCCAGCAGCTTGCTAGCGAACAAAAACATTCAGTACTTC; CDR3: CASSLLANKNIQYF
V: TRBV6-6; length: 14; J: TRBJ1-1; D: .; size: .; DNA: TGTGCCAGCAGCCTACCCCTGGGGAACACTGAAGCTTTCTTT; CDR3: CASSLPLGNTEAFF
V: TRBV9; length: 15; J: TRBJ2-3; D: .; size: .; DNA: TGTGCCAGCAGCTCCCAGGGGTATTTCACAGATACGCAGTATTTT; CDR3: CASSSQGYFTDTQYF
V: TRBV3-1; length: 14; J: TRBJ2-7; D: .; size: few; DNA: TGTGCCAGCAGCTCGACAGCCTATTCCTACGAGCAGTACTTC; CDR3: CASSSTAYSYEQYF
V: TRBV6-2/TRBV6-3; length: 14; J: TRBJ2-5; D: .; size: many; DNA: TGTGCCAGCAACTCACCGGACGGACGGGAGACCCAGTACTTC; CDR3: CASNSPDGRETQYF
V: TRBV11-2; length: 14; J: TRBJ2-5; D: .; size: .; DNA: TGTGCCAGCAGCTTAGAGGCGATCGGGGAGACCCAGTACTTC; CDR3: CASSLEAIGETQYF
V: TRBV20-1; length: 14; J: TRBJ1-6; D: .; size: few; DNA: TGCAGTGCCTCGATTCTCTCCTATAATTCACCCCTCCACTTT; CDR3: CSASILSYNSPLHF
V: TRBV7-2; length: 15; J: TRBJ2-7; D: TRBD1; size: few; DNA: TGTGCCAGCAGCTTAGAACAGGGGGCAACCTACGAGCAGTACTTC; CDR3: CASSLEQGATYEQYF
V: TRBV5-1; length: 14; J: TRBJ2-5; D: TRBD1; size: few; DNA: TGCGCCACCGGGACAGGGGGCAACCAAGAGACCCAGTACTTC; CDR3: CATGTGGNQETQYF